Shown below are 29 T cell receptor beta chains from a single sample sequenced in a study of CD8 T cells in ankylosing spondylitis. No antigen has been assigned to these receptors. Study results and caveats: Seemingly characteristic of ankylosing spondylitis blood was a TCR beta motif consisting of eight highly homologous variants.

TCRdb re-analysed the 5' RACE reads in MiXCR, keeping a single row per CDR3 protein. This repertoire shows approximately 540,000 distinct CDR3 sequences, 9.5% to 15% found once; its top ten account for almost 7%. Sequencing was performed on blood, either unsorted or a sorted T cell fraction (not recorded which). These receptors were obtained from a male donor with ankylosing spondylitis.

Many counts were recorded for this clonotype. The V gene is TRBV6-5, the J gene TRBJ1-6, with D possibly matching TRBD1 (5 bases). The germline CDR1 and CDR2 sequences are MNHEY and SVGAGI. Trimming cost V 4 bases and J 8 bases, with 12 bases left between them. The CDR3 extends over 14 amino acids. In DNA, the CDR3 is TGTGCCAGCAGTTCCACAGGAGGAGATTCACCCCTCCACTTT. Translated: CASSSTGGDSPLHF.

V is TRBV3-1 and J is TRBJ1-1, with D possibly being TRBD1 (6 bases). The CDR3 consists of 17 residues. Trimming took off 4 bases at V and 6 bases at J, with 24 bases between the two ends. The germline gives CDR1 LGHDT, CDR2 YNNKEL (reference sequence). CDR3 DNA sequence: TGTGCCAGCAGCCCAAGAGGGGGGATCGGGGTTAACGCTGAAGCTTTCTTT. Its protein product is CASSPRGGIGVNAEAFF.

The chain's CDR3 is CASSLRKLYEQYV. The CDR3 DNA is TGTGCCAGCAGCTTAAGGAAACTCTACGAGCAGTACGTC. This rearrangement joins TRBV5-6 to TRBJ2-7; D unclear. The length of the CDR3 is 13 residues. The germline V gene encodes CDR1 SGHDT and CDR2 YYEEEE. Trimming cost V 2 bases and J 3 bases, with 9 bases left between them.

The chain combines TRBV11-3 with TRBJ2-3; tentatively, D is TRBD1 (6 bases). The CDR3 is 13 amino acids. V was cut by 6 bases and J by 6 bases, with 13 bases left in between. Germline V gene sequence: CDR1 SGHNT, CDR2 YENEEA. CDR3 residues: CASSSTGYDTQYF. As DNA, the CDR3 is TGTGCCAGCAGTTCAACAGGGTACGATACGCAGTATTTT.

The table lists this clonotype with many counts. V gene TRBV9 combines with J gene TRBJ2-1; D is possibly TRBD2 (6 bases). This CDR3 has 14 residues. CDR1 is SGDLS, CDR2 YYNGEE, per germline. Trimming shortened V by 0 bases and J by 13 bases, and 17 bases separated the two germline ends. This CDR3 reads CASSVGIGRREQFF. CDR3 DNA sequence: TGTGCCAGCAGCGTAGGGATCGGGAGAAGGGAACAGTTCTTC.

The chain recombines TRBV11-2 with TRBJ1-1, with a tentative D call TRBD1 (5 bases). Germline V gene lookup returns CDR1 SGHAT and CDR2 FQNNGV. V was clipped by 3 bases and J by 4 bases, with 15 bases between them. The CDR3 length is 15 residues. CDR3 amino acids: CASSFVGGTSTEAFF. The CDR3 nucleotides read TGTGCCAGCAGCTTCGTCGGCGGGACTAGCACTGAAGCTTTCTTT.

The chain combines TRBV20-1 with TRBJ2-7; a possible D gene is TRBD2 (7 bases). Per germline, CDR1 DFQATT and CDR2 SNEGSKA (reference sequence). V was cut by 6 bases and J by 6 bases, with 21 bases left in between. This CDR3 comprises 14 residues. CDR3: CSALLPGGGGEQYF. Here the CDR3 DNA reads TGCAGTGCCCTACTACCGGGAGGAGGGGGCGAGCAGTACTTC.

The rearrangement joins TRBV27 to TRBJ2-1; TRBD1 aligns across 10 bases. This CDR3 is built from 16 residues. Germline lookup yields CDR1 MNHEY and CDR2 SMNVEV (reference sequence). Trimming removed 0 bases from V and 6 bases from J; junction bases left unmatched: 5. CDR3 sequence reads: CASSLSDRGFRNEQFF. The CDR3 DNA reads TGTGCCAGCAGTTTATCGGACAGGGGGTTCCGCAATGAGCAGTTCTTC.

This clonotype came up a few times. The gene calls are TRBV5-1 and TRBJ2-7; D possibly uses TRBD1 or TRBD2 (5 bases each). The CDR3 is 15 amino acids. V lost 4 bases to trimming and J lost 4 bases, with 18 bases between them. Germline V gene sequence: CDR1 SGHRS, CDR2 YFSETQ. CDR3 sequence (DNA): TGCGCCAGCAGCCCCGGGGACGGAGGAGTTTACGAGCAGTACTTC. Residues: CASSPGDGGVYEQYF.

This clonotype was seen a few times. J is TRBJ2-1 and V is TRBV24-1, with 7 bases fitting TRBD1. From germline, CDR1 is KGHDR and CDR2 SFDVKD. The V gene end was trimmed by 4 bases and the J gene end by 3 bases; junction bases not matched to a gene: 5. This CDR3 is 15 amino acids long. In nucleotides, the CDR3 is TGTGCCACCAGTGAACCGACAGGGAACTACAATGAGCAGTTCTTC. Translation: CATSEPTGNYNEQFF.

This clonotype appeared a few times. J is TRBJ1-3 and V is TRBV20-1, with D possibly TRBD1 on 6 matching bases. The CDR3 has 14 residues. Per germline, CDR1 DFQATT and CDR2 SNEGSKA (reference sequence). V lost 5 bases to trimming and J lost 3 bases, with 14 bases between them. DNA for the CDR3: TGCAGTGCTCAACAGGGCACTGGTGGAAACACCATATATTTT. This translates into CSAQQGTGGNTIYF.

The rearrangement uses TRBV19 and TRBJ2-7, with TRBD2 matching 8 bases. V lost 1 base, J lost 6 bases, and 5 bases stayed unmatched. This CDR3 is 14 amino acids long. Germline assignment: CDR1 LNHDA and CDR2 SQIVND (reference sequence). The CDR3: CASSIAGGPSEQYF. The CDR3 nucleotides are TGTGCCAGTAGTATAGCGGGAGGGCCCTCCGAGCAGTACTTC. The whole variable domain, remainder taken from reference TRBV19 and TRBJ2-7, is DGGITQSPKYLFRKEGQNVTLSCEQNLNHDAMYWYRQDPGQGLRLIYYSQIVNDFQKGDIAEGYSVSREKKESFPLTVTSAQKNPTAFYLCASSIAGGPSEQYFGPGTRLTVT.

The CDR3 DNA is TGTGCCAGCAGCTTGCTTGGGATAGCGGGGGAGTACAATGAGCAGTTCTTC. Translating gives CASSLLGIAGEYNEQFF. The V and J genes are TRBV5-4 and TRBJ2-1, with 9 positions matching TRBD2. The V gene end was trimmed by 1 base and the J gene end by 4 bases; junction bases not matched to a gene: 9. CDR1 SGHNT and CDR2 YYREEE come from the germline V gene (reference sequence). This CDR3 contains 17 residues.

The chain joins TRBV11-2 to TRBJ1-4, with a tentative D call TRBD1 (5 bases). The CDR3 contains 14 residues. Trimming took 4 bases from V and 6 from J, leaving 12 bases between them. Germline V CDR1 and CDR2: SGHAT, FQNNGV. The CDR3 DNA reads as TGTGCCAGCAGCTCCGGGCAGGGATATGAAAAACTGTTTTTT. This codes for CASSSGQGYEKLFF.

Concerning this clonotype: A much bigger clone sits one base away, suggesting this may be a read error. The V gene is TRBV6-2 or TRBV6-3, the J gene TRBJ1-5, with unresolved D. V was trimmed by 5 bases and J by 3 bases, leaving 11 bases between them. From germline, CDR1 is MNHEY and CDR2 SVGEGT. CDR3 length: 14 amino acids. In DNA, the CDR3 is TGTGCCAGCAGTCCAAAAAGGAACAATCAGCCCCAGCATTTT. This encodes CASSPKRNNQPQHF.

This chain connects TRBV20-1 to TRBJ2-7; D uncertain. Trimming pared 6 bases from V and 5 bases from J, leaving 11 bases between. Germline CDR1 DFQATT, CDR2 SNEGSKA (reference sequence). This CDR3 has 11 residues. This CDR3 is CSALPHDEQYF. CDR3 bases: TGCAGTGCGCTTCCTCATGACGAGCAGTACTTC.

This clonotype was observed a handful of times. This could be a read error, since a much larger clone is one nucleotide away. This chain connects TRBV5-4 to TRBJ2-7, with D tentatively TRBD2 (6 bases). Germline CDR1 and CDR2: SGHNT and YYREEE (reference sequence). Trimming pared 4 bases from V and 6 bases from J, leaving 14 bases between. This CDR3 is 13 amino acids long. This chain's CDR3 is CASSPGRELEQYF. Written as DNA, the CDR3 is TGTGCCAGCAGCCCGGGGCGGGAACTCGAGCAGTACTTC. The entire variable domain, with the rest obtained from reference TRBV5-4 and TRBJ2-7, is as follows: ETGVTQSPTHLIKTRGQQVTLRCSSQSGHNTVSWYQQALGQGPQFIFQYYREEENGRGNFPPRFSGLQFPNYSSELNVNALELDDSALYLCASSPGRELEQYFGPGTRLTVT.

This clonotype was seen a few times. The chain couples TRBV12-3 or TRBV12-4 to TRBJ1-5; D gene uncertain. Between the trimmed V and J ends, which lost 8 bases and 0 bases, there was a span of 8 bases. The CDR3 is 13 amino acids. The CDR3 DNA is TGTGCCAGCCAACAATATAGCAATCAGCCCCAGCATTTT. This translates into CASQQYSNQPQHF.

A few counts support this clonotype. The chain is built from TRBV2 and TRBJ1-5, with D unclear. The CDR3 extends over 14 amino acids. CDR1 and CDR2 (germline): SNHLY, FYNNEI. With 3 bases removed from V and 5 bases from J, the gap between germline ends came to 11 bases. CDR3 protein: CASSESTRDQPQHF. The CDR3 nucleotides read TGTGCCAGCAGTGAGTCAACACGTGATCAGCCCCAGCATTTT.

The gene calls are TRBV19 and TRBJ2-1; D is undetermined. The V gene lost 3 bases and the J gene lost 1 base, with 7 bases spanning the gap. CDR1 and CDR2 from the germline V gene are LNHDA and SQIVND (reference sequence). This CDR3 region has 14 residues. CDR3 amino acids: CASSISTSYNEQFF. CDR3 nucleotides: TGTGCCAGTAGTATTAGTACATCCTACAATGAGCAGTTCTTC.

The chain combines TRBV10-2 with TRBJ2-7, with 8 bases matching TRBD1. V shed 2 bases, J shed 5 bases, and the junction held 2 bases outside the gene matches. The CDR3 is made up of 13 amino acids. Germline loops: CDR1 WSHSY, CDR2 SAAADI. This CDR3 is CASSEGQGNEQYV. For the CDR3, the DNA is TGCGCCAGCAGTGAGGGACAGGGCAACGAGCAGTACGTC.

This clonotype has only a few counts. This rearrangement joins TRBV11-2 to TRBJ2-2, with D maybe TRBD1 (7 bases). The CDR3 has 17 amino acids. The V gene's germline CDR1 is SGHAT and CDR2 FQNNGV. Trimming pared 1 base from V and 2 bases from J, leaving 14 bases between. CDR3 nucleotides: TGTGCCAGCAGCTTAGGCGCGGGGACAGTTAACACCGGGGAGCTGTTTTTT. Residues: CASSLGAGTVNTGELFF.

Ten or more counts support this clonotype. The V call is TRBV12-3 or TRBV12-4, the J call TRBJ1-2; D possibly corresponds to TRBD1 (6 bases). The CDR3 is made up of 11 amino acids. V was clipped by 5 bases and J by 8 bases, with 9 bases between them. CDR3 sequence: CASSHRVGYTF. The CDR3 DNA sequence: TGTGCCAGCAGTCACAGGGTCGGCTACACCTTC.

The genes are TRBV20-1 and TRBJ2-3; D is perhaps TRBD2 (6 bases). V was trimmed by 5 bases and J by 2 bases, leaving 17 bases between them. The CDR3 totals 15 residues. Germline CDR1 and CDR2: DFQATT and SNEGSKA (reference sequence). CDR3 sequence reads: CSALSTSSYTDTQYF. CDR3 bases: TGCAGTGCTCTATCGACTAGTTCATACACAGATACGCAGTATTTT.

This chain connects TRBV5-1 to TRBJ2-1, with no clear D. V was trimmed by 1 base and J by 6 bases, leaving 14 bases between them. The CDR3 consists of 15 residues. CDR1 is SGHRS, CDR2 YFSETQ, per germline. As DNA, the CDR3 is TGCGCCAGCAGCTTGAACACCCCCTCGACCAATGAGCAGTTCTTC. Its translation: CASSLNTPSTNEQFF.

The gene calls are TRBV4-1 and TRBJ2-3, with no clear D. Germline CDR1 MGHRA, CDR2 YSYEKL. The length of the CDR3 is 17 residues. V was cut by 0 bases and J by 4 bases, with 17 bases left in between. The chain's CDR3 is CASSQDVYAVAPDTQYF. For the CDR3, the DNA is TGCGCCAGCAGCCAAGATGTGTACGCCGTTGCCCCAGATACGCAGTATTTT.

The table lists this clonotype with many counts. V and J are TRBV3-1 and TRBJ2-3; 11 bases match TRBD2. The CDR3 totals 16 residues. The germline V gene has CDR1 LGHDT and CDR2 YNNKEL (reference sequence). The J segment lost 0 bases and the V segment lost 4 bases, leaving 3 bases of the junction unmatched. The CDR3 reads CASSPGTSGSTDTQYF. The DNA for the CDR3 is TGTGCCAGCAGCCCCGGGACTAGCGGTAGCACAGATACGCAGTATTTT.

The chain has TRBV20-1 and TRBJ2-1; D is possibly TRBD1 (5 bases). Germline lookup yields CDR1 DFQATT and CDR2 SNEGSKA (reference sequence). Trimming pared 6 bases from V and 6 bases from J, leaving 18 bases between. This CDR3 comprises 14 residues. CDR3 amino acids: CSALPSGHVNEQFF. Here the CDR3 DNA reads TGCAGTGCCCTCCCCTCAGGACACGTCAATGAGCAGTTCTTC.

The chain carries TRBV20-1 and TRBJ1-2; no reliable D call. The CDR3 length is 15 residues. V lost 6 bases and J 7 bases, leaving 24 bases between the germline ends. From germline, CDR1 is DFQATT and CDR2 SNEGSKA (reference sequence). This CDR3 is CSAVYPGKPPGGYTF. For the CDR3, the DNA is TGCAGTGCCGTCTACCCCGGGAAGCCGCCCGGTGGCTACACCTTC.